Included here is one TCR beta chain sequence, with context. Antigen unknown. J was trimmed by 6 bases and V by 4 bases; bases with no gene match: 12. The CDR3 is 17 residues long. This sample was taken from a study of blood T cells in healthy people across ages. Study conclusions and caveats: Older age went with lower TCR beta diversity per million T cells, in a roughly linear way.

A second roughly 6 to 11 cycle PCR used barcoded and J-beta primers. TCRdb reprocessed the 5' RACE reads via MiXCR and lists one record per CDR3 protein. The table includes hundreds of thousands of distinct CDR3 sequences, about 48% detected once. This TCR came from a man older than 75 in good health. The chain recombines TRBV12-3 or TRBV12-4 with TRBJ2-1; the match to TRBD2 covers 10 bases. Material: blood. The DNA for the CDR3 is TGTGCCAGCAGTTCCCCAATTAGCGGGAGGCATTCCAATGAGCAGTTCTTC. This gives the protein CASSSPISGRHSNEQFF.